Described below is a single T cell receptor (beta chain) sequence and its context. What it binds is not known. Germline V gene data show CDR1 as SGDLS and CDR2 as YYNGEE. CDR3 length equals 16 residues. UMI-labeled 5' RACE was the method by which TCR beta libraries were made. No DNA is given; TCRdb re-called the 5' RACE reads and lists each CDR3 protein once. Its listing shows roughly 6,200 distinct CDR3 sequences. This record belongs to a study of human CD8 memory T cell subsets. Study-wide points: Similar levels of high diversity, measured as normalized Shannon-Wiener diversity, were found in stem-like memory and precursor exhausted T cells, which was not the case for effector memory cells.

Input material: CD8+ effector memory T cells (TEM) sorted from PBMCs. Stated subset: effector memory CD8 T cells, CCR7- CD45RO+ CD95+. The origin of this receptor is a human donor in good health. V usage is TRBV9 and J usage is TRBJ1-2; the D call of TRBD1 rests on TCRdb alone, since no DNA is present to check it. CDR3 sequence: CASSPPGRTSNYGYTF.